This TCR beta chain was sequenced for a study of T cell changes during pregnancy in multiple sclerosis. Generated by immunoSEQ multiplex PCR, the TCRdb table keeps only in-frame clones and is missing some. The sample yields 35,000 to 55,000 clones, nearly 90% seen once. The V and J ends lost 7 bases and 10 bases respectively, with 17 bases between them. Germline V gene data show CDR1 as ENHRY and CDR2 as SYGVKD. This CDR3 spans 13 amino acids. The V gene is TRBV10-3, the J gene TRBJ2-1, with D perhaps matching TRBD2 (6 bases). The sequences come from CD4+ T cells from peripheral blood mononuclear cells, collected after pregnancy. The sequence was collected from a female donor with multiple sclerosis, enrolled in a pregnancy study. CDR3 in amino acids: CAITGTRGGEQFF. DNA of the CDR3: TGTGCCATCACCGGGACCCGCGGAGGGGAGCAGTTCTTC.